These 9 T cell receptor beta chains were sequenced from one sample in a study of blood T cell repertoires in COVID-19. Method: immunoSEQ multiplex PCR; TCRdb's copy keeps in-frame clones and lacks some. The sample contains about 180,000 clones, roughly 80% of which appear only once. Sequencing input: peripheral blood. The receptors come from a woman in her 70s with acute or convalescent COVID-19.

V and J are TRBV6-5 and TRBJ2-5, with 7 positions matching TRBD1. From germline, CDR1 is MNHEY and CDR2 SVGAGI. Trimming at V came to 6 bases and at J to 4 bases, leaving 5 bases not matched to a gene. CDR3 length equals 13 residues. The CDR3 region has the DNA TGTGCCAGCAGCCTAAACAGGGGAGAGACCCAGTACTTC. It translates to CASSLNRGETQYF.

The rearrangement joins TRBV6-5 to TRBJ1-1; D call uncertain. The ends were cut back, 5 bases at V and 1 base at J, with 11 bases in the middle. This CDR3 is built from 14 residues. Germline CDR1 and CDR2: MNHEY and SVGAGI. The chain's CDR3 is CASSPHRSNTEAFF. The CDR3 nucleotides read TGTGCCAGCAGTCCACACCGATCGAACACTGAAGCTTTCTTT.

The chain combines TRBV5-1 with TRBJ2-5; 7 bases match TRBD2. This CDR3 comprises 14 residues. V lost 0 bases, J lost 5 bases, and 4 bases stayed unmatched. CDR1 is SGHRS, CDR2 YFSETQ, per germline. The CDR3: CASSLVGRVETQYF. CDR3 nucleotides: TGCGCCAGCAGCTTGGTAGGGAGGGTGGAGACCCAGTACTTC.

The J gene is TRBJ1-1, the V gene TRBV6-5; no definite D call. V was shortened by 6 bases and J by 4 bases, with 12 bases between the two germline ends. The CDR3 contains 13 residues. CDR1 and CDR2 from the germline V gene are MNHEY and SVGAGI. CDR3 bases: TGTGCCAGCAGACAGCTGGAAGGCACTGAAGCTTTCTTT. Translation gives CASRQLEGTEAFF.

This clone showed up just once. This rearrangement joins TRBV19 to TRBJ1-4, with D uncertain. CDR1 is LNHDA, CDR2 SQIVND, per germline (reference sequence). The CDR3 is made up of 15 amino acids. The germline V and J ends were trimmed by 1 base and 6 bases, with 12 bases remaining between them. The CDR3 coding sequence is TGTGCCAGTAGTATAGGTGGCAGGCGAGATGAAAAACTGTTTTTT. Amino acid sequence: CASSIGGRRDEKLFF.

This CDR3 reads CASSFGGTGELFF. The CDR3, as DNA: TGTGCCAGCAGCTTCGGGGGCACCGGGGAGCTGTTTTTT. The V and J genes are TRBV4-2 and TRBJ2-2, with D maybe TRBD2 (6 bases). V was cut by 5 bases and J by 4 bases, with 8 bases left in between. The CDR3 covers 13 residues. Germline V lookup: CDR1 LGHNA, CDR2 YNFKEQ.

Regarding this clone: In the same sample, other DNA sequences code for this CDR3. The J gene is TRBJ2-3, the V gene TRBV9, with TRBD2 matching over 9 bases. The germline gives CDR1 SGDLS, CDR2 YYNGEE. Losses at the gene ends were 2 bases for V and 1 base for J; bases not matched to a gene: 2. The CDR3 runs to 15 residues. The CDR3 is CASSVRLAGTDTQYF. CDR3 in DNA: TGTGCCAGCAGCGTTAGACTAGCGGGCACAGATACGCAGTATTTT.

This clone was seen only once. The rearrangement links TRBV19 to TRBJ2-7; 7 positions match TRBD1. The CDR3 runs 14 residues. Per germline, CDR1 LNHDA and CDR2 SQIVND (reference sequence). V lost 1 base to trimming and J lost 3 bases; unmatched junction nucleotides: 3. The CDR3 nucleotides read TGTGCCAGTAGTATAGGGACAGGCAGCTACGAGCAGTACTTC. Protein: CASSIGTGSYEQYF.

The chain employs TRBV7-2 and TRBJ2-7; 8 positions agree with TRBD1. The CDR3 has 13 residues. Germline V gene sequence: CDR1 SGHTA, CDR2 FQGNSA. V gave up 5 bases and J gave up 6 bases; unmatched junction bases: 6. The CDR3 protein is CASSADRAAEQYF. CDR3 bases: TGTGCCAGCAGCGCGGACAGGGCGGCCGAGCAGTACTTC.